This T cell receptor (beta chain) originates from a study of graft-versus-host responses after intestinal transplantation. Trimming removed 3 bases from V and 9 bases from J, with 13 bases in between. Per the germline V gene, CDR1 is WNHNN and CDR2 is SYGVQD (reference sequence). This CDR3 region has 13 residues. The assay was immunoSEQ multiplex PCR, and TCRdb's table has in-frame clones only and misses some. Counted here are more than 9,500 clones, roughly 90% occurring once; the ten biggest clones make up more than 3%. Time point in this sample: postoperative day 105 after intestinal transplantation (dayNNNN = postoperative day).

This receptor was obtained from a human patient who received an intestinal transplant, so some T cells may come from the graft donor. This specimen consisted of PBMCs, obtained 105 days after intestinal transplantation. This rearrangement joins TRBV10-1 to TRBJ2-3; D perhaps matches TRBD2 (5 bases). In nucleotides, the CDR3 is TGCGCCAGCAGTGATCACACATCGGGAACGCAGTATTTT. It is translated as CASSDHTSGTQYF.